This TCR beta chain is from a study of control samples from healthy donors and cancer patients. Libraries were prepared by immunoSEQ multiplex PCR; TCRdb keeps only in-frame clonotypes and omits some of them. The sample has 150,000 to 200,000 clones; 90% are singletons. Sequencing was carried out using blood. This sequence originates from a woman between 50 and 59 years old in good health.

CDR3 sequence reads: CASSQGNQPQHF. Written as DNA, the CDR3 is TGTGCCAGCAGTCAGGGAAATCAGCCCCAGCATTTT. V is TRBV6-5 and J is TRBJ1-5; TRBD1 might be the D (5 bases). Germline CDR1 and CDR2: MNHEY and SVGAGI. The CDR3 extends over 12 amino acids. V gave up 5 bases and J gave up 4 bases, with 6 bases separating them.